The subject of this entry is one T cell receptor beta chain. Its antigen is as yet unknown. This specimen belongs to a study of T cells in Graves' hyperthyroidism and ophthalmopathy. Study summary: Prior to any treatment, at the point of initial diagnosis, peripheral blood was collected. General study findings and limits: Most expanded thyroid clonotypes above 0.001 also appeared in blood.

V lost 0 bases and J 0 bases, leaving 12 bases between the germline ends. Germline CDR1 and CDR2: DFQATT and SNEGSKA (reference sequence). The CDR3 spans 17 residues. Amplified regions were TCR beta CDR3 sequences from RNA transcripts. When the TCR CDR3 underwent first-round RT-PCR, the HTBI primer set was used. A single record per CDR3 protein comes from TCRdb applying MiXCR to the multiplex PCR reads. The top ten hold about two fifths of the sample, which has approximately 200,000 distinct CDR3 sequences, 15% to 20% seen once. Patients counted as stable if ophthalmopathy did not develop within 18 months. Diagnoses were established using clinical symptoms, serum thyroxine and TRAb, thyroid ultrasound and orbital computed tomography.

The sequence was collected from a man in his forties or fifties with Graves' hyperthyroidism. The sample was blood. V gene TRBV20-1 combines with J gene TRBJ2-6, with TRBD1 as a possible D gene (6 bases). The CDR3 DNA reads as TGCAGTGCTAGAGATCGCCAGGGGAGCTCTGGGGCCAACGTCCTGACTTTC. Translated: CSARDRQGSSGANVLTF.